Listed below are T cell receptor beta chains from one sample, sequenced in a study of shared clonotypes between healthy human individuals. TCRdb's table, derived via immunoSEQ multiplex PCR, lists solely in-frame clones and lacks some. The sample carries 400,000 to 600,000 clones, roughly 85% recorded once. What was sequenced was PBMCs. Receptors were obtained from a woman in her thirties or forties in good health. Some clones in this sample may be carry-over from other donors' samples. The conserved cysteine and the conserved F or W are not part of the CDR3 here. Each record gives: V gene, J gene, clone size, CDR3 protein. Where a row states a size, it is once, few, many or the class of an expanded clone; other rows omit it.

v_gene: TRBV29-1
j_gene: TRBJ2-5
abundance: -
CDR3aa: SISGSYQETQY

v_gene: TRBV10-3
j_gene: TRBJ2-3
abundance: many
CDR3aa: AISEARADTQY

v_gene: TRBV6-1
j_gene: TRBJ1-2
abundance: -
CDR3aa: ASREGGGNGYT

v_gene: TRBV7-2
j_gene: TRBJ2-7
abundance: -
CDR3aa: ASSLVVGYEQY

v_gene: TRBV2
j_gene: TRBJ1-5
abundance: -
CDR3aa: ASSEGSRSNQPQH

v_gene: TRBV7-9
j_gene: TRBJ2-7
abundance: -
CDR3aa: ASSHGPQQGYEQY

v_gene: TRBV5-1
j_gene: TRBJ2-4
abundance: -
CDR3aa: ASSLALAGVAKNIQY

v_gene: TRBV2
j_gene: TRBJ1-2
abundance: -
CDR3aa: ASSLDRRGYGYT

v_gene: TRBV27
j_gene: TRBJ2-2
abundance: -
CDR3aa: ASSLRGANTGELF

v_gene: TRBV27
j_gene: TRBJ1-4
abundance: few
CDR3aa: ASSRTGDPTNEKLF

v_gene: TRBV4-2
j_gene: TRBJ2-3
abundance: -
CDR3aa: ASSLGTVTDTQY

v_gene: TRBV7-3
j_gene: TRBJ1-1
abundance: -
CDR3aa: ASSAPGGADTEAF

v_gene: TRBV19
j_gene: TRBJ2-3
abundance: -
CDR3aa: ASSSSASGSTDTQY

v_gene: TRBV27
j_gene: TRBJ2-7
abundance: -
CDR3aa: ASRPVGLETYEQY

v_gene: TRBV9
j_gene: TRBJ1-1
abundance: -
CDR3aa: ASSVAGGSNTEAF

v_gene: TRBV5-1
j_gene: TRBJ1-2
abundance: -
CDR3aa: ASSEAGPNRDYGYT

v_gene: TRBV5-1
j_gene: TRBJ2-2
abundance: -
CDR3aa: ASSFGTSTGELF

v_gene: TRBV6-6
j_gene: TRBJ2-7
abundance: -
CDR3aa: ASSRTDSYEQY

v_gene: TRBV4-1
j_gene: TRBJ2-1
abundance: -
CDR3aa: ASSQDGRQQNNEQF

v_gene: TRBV28
j_gene: TRBJ2-1
abundance: -
CDR3aa: ASSLLAGGTYNEQF

v_gene: TRBV5-1
j_gene: TRBJ2-1
abundance: -
CDR3aa: ASSLGLAGVMYNEQF

v_gene: TRBV6-5
j_gene: TRBJ2-1
abundance: -
CDR3aa: ASSYSGGSGGQF

v_gene: TRBV7-2
j_gene: TRBJ1-1
abundance: many
CDR3aa: ASSLYSRTEAF

v_gene: TRBV7-9
j_gene: TRBJ2-3
abundance: -
CDR3aa: ASRRTAVGSDTQY

v_gene: TRBV29-1
j_gene: TRBJ2-7
abundance: -
CDR3aa: SVAGAGDSYEQY

v_gene: TRBV7-2
j_gene: TRBJ2-1
abundance: -
CDR3aa: ASSLGGGSLEQF

v_gene: TRBV19
j_gene: TRBJ1-1
abundance: -
CDR3aa: ASSIHRGPTEAF

v_gene: TRBV2
j_gene: TRBJ1-1
abundance: -
CDR3aa: ANGQGLNTEAF

v_gene: TRBV6-1
j_gene: TRBJ2-2
abundance: -
CDR3aa: ASSEVDPSTGELF

v_gene: TRBV9
j_gene: TRBJ2-7
abundance: -
CDR3aa: ASSVGSYSSYEQY

v_gene: TRBV21-1
j_gene: TRBJ1-5
abundance: -
CDR3aa: ASSKEGGSNQPQH

v_gene: TRBV7-2
j_gene: TRBJ1-2
abundance: -
CDR3aa: ASSLARGQALYGYT

v_gene: TRBV7-9
j_gene: TRBJ1-4
abundance: -
CDR3aa: ASTRTEGIEKLF

v_gene: TRBV2
j_gene: TRBJ1-2
abundance: -
CDR3aa: ATKPGQADYGYT

v_gene: TRBV7-2
j_gene: TRBJ2-2
abundance: few
CDR3aa: ASSLTSNTGELF

v_gene: TRBV7-9
j_gene: TRBJ2-1
abundance: -
CDR3aa: ASSSTSGSYNEQF

v_gene: TRBV5-1
j_gene: TRBJ2-2
abundance: -
CDR3aa: ASSLVSSEHGELF

v_gene: TRBV10-3
j_gene: TRBJ2-2
abundance: -
CDR3aa: AISDRARRTGELF

v_gene: TRBV19
j_gene: TRBJ1-5
abundance: -
CDR3aa: ASSTRNLQPQH

v_gene: TRBV18
j_gene: TRBJ1-5
abundance: few
CDR3aa: ASSSDRKNQPQH

v_gene: TRBV7-3
j_gene: TRBJ2-7
abundance: -
CDR3aa: ASSPRDGYEQY

v_gene: TRBV5-4
j_gene: TRBJ1-4
abundance: -
CDR3aa: AIHAGPVNEKLF

v_gene: TRBV5-6
j_gene: -
abundance: -
CDR3aa: ASSLWNGNYEQY

v_gene: TRBV2
j_gene: TRBJ1-4
abundance: -
CDR3aa: ASIIGTATNEKLF

v_gene: TRBV9
j_gene: TRBJ2-1
abundance: -
CDR3aa: ASSVEPGLAGSSYNEQF

v_gene: TRBV18
j_gene: TRBJ1-4
abundance: -
CDR3aa: ASSPTLSGLQGLGEKLF

v_gene: TRBV4-1
j_gene: TRBJ2-3
abundance: -
CDR3aa: ASSQVWGASTDTQY

v_gene: TRBV29-1
j_gene: TRBJ1-1
abundance: few
CDR3aa: SVSVNTEAF